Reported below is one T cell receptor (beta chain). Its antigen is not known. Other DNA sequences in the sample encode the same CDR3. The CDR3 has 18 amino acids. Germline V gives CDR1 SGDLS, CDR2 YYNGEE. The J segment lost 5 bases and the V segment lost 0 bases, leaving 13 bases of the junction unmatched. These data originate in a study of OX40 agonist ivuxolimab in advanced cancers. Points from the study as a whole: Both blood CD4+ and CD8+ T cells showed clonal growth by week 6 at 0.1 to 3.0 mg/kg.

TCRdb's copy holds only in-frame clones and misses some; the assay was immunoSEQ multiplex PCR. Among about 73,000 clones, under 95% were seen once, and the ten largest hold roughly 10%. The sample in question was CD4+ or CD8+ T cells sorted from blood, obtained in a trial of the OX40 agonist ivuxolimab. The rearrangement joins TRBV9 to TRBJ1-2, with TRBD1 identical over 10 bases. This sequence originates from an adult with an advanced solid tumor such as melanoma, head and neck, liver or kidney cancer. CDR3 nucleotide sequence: TGTGCCAGCAGCGTAGATCCGCAATGGCCGGGACAGGGGTATGGCTACACCTTC. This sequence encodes CASSVDPQWPGQGYGYTF.